The next 15 T cell receptor beta chains were all read from a single sample in a study of Ad26.COV2.S vaccination and SARS-CoV-2 variants (dated by TCRdb to the early 2020s). The treatment or condition label for this specimen denotes: 15 to 20 received Ad26.COV2.S at low or high dose, single or two shots; roughly five received placebo; per-sample allocation not given. For vaccine and placebo recipients, repertoires were sequenced using samples collected on day 63 after the first injection. Library generation was performed with the immunoSEQ multiplex PCR assay. The table comes from immuneACCESS by way of TCRdb, which keeps in-frame sequences with V and J called. Part of the clones is missing from these tables; in studies checked, under half for an unresolved V gene and the rest for unknown reasons. This sample has about 480,000 clones in its table, and roughly 85% of those were observed once. The ten most abundant clones make up roughly 13% of the sample.

Here the sequenced sample was peripheral blood, taken in a trial of Ad26.COV2.S vaccine versus placebo. Receptors were obtained from a person aged 18-65 years who received the Ad26.COV2.S COVID-19 vaccine or a placebo.

J is TRBJ1-1 and V is TRBV11-1; 9 bases align to TRBD1. Germline-derived CDR1 and CDR2 are SGHAT and FQDESV (reference sequence). The trim removed 5 bases at V and 5 bases at J, leaving 9 bases unmatched. The CDR3 loop spans 15 amino acids. The DNA of the CDR3 is TGTGCCAGCAGCCCTACCCGGGACAGGGAGACTGAAGCTTTCTTT. The encoded protein is CASSPTRDRETEAFF.

In this sample, this clone turned up a few times. The chain carries TRBV4-3 and TRBJ2-1; D possibly corresponds to TRBD2 (6 bases). The germline gives CDR1 LGHNA, CDR2 YSLEER. The CDR3 loop spans 15 amino acids. Trimming pared 5 bases from V and 8 bases from J, leaving 19 bases between. CDR3 bases: TGCGCCAGCAGCTACCTCCTTAGCGGAGCCCATGAGCAGTTCTTC. Translated: CASSYLLSGAHEQFF.

This clone was counted a single time. Other DNA sequences in the same sample also yield this CDR3. The V call is TRBV5-1, the J call TRBJ2-2; no firm D call. The CDR3 is made up of 14 amino acids. V dropped 0 bases and J dropped 4 bases, with 7 bases sitting between them. Germline V gene lookup returns CDR1 SGHRS and CDR2 YFSETQ. The CDR3 sequence is CASSLVGSTGELFF. CDR3 in DNA: TGCGCCAGCAGCTTGGTTGGAAGCACCGGGGAGCTGTTTTTT.

This chain uses TRBV5-1 with TRBJ1-3; no firm D call. Germline lookup yields CDR1 SGHRS and CDR2 YFSETQ. The ends were cut back, 4 bases at V and 0 bases at J, with 8 bases in the middle. The CDR3 extends over 14 amino acids. The CDR3 region has the DNA TGCGCCAGCAGCCTCACGGCCTCTGGAAACACCATATATTTT. Residues: CASSLTASGNTIYF.

V gene TRBV11-3 combines with J gene TRBJ2-1; weak D call: TRBD2 (5 bases). Germline CDR1 reads SGHNT; CDR2 reads YENEEA. Deletions cut 5 bases from V and 4 bases from J, with 9 bases between. The CDR3 runs 13 residues. CDR3 region: CASSPPGYNEQFF. CDR3 sequence (DNA): TGTGCCAGCAGCCCCCCGGGGTACAATGAGCAGTTCTTC.

The chain joins TRBV19 to TRBJ2-1; TRBD2 aligns across 7 bases. V gave up 7 bases and J gave up 1 base; unmatched junction bases: 7. This CDR3 is built from 15 residues. Germline V gene sequence: CDR1 LNHDA, CDR2 SQIVND (reference sequence). CDR3 DNA: TGTGCCAGTAACGGGGGGATTGCTTCCTACAATGAGCAGTTCTTC. Its translation is CASNGGIASYNEQFF.

The CDR3, as DNA: TGTGCCAGCAGCCGAGAAAGCGGGAGTAATTCCGGGGAGCTGTTTTTT. Its translation: CASSRESGSNSGELFF. The rearrangement joins TRBV4-2 to TRBJ2-2, with 8 nucleotides matching TRBD2. With V trimmed by 4 bases and J by 6 bases, 10 bases remained unmatched. Germline V gene sequence: CDR1 LGHNA, CDR2 YNFKEQ. The CDR3 has 16 residues.

This chain connects TRBV7-2 to TRBJ2-1, with 8 bases matching TRBD2. The CDR3 loop spans 17 amino acids. CDR1 is SGHTA, CDR2 FQGNSA, per germline. The V and J ends lost 1 base and 7 bases, in that order; junction bases with no gene match: 12. For the CDR3, the DNA is TGTGCCAGCAGCTTAGAAATTAGCGGGAACTTCCATAATGAGCAGTTCTTC. It encodes CASSLEISGNFHNEQFF.

The chain recombines TRBV29-1 with TRBJ2-1; D possibly corresponds to TRBD1 (5 bases). Between the trimmed V and J ends, which lost 6 bases and 8 bases, there was a span of 14 bases. Germline CDR1 SQVTM, CDR2 ANQGSEA. This CDR3 has 12 amino acids. The CDR3 DNA reads as TGCAGCGTCCCTAGTGGGGCTTATGAGCAGTTCTTC. Translation: CSVPSGAYEQFF.

The chain carries TRBV29-1 and TRBJ1-2; 7 bases fit TRBD1. The CDR3 totals 15 residues. The V and J ends lost 1 base and 4 bases, in that order; junction bases with no gene match: 9. Germline V gene sequence: CDR1 SQVTM, CDR2 ANQGSEA. CDR3 bases: TGCAGCGTTGAAGGTGTGCGACAGGGTGGCTATGGCTACACCTTC. This sequence encodes CSVEGVRQGGYGYTF.

This rearrangement joins TRBV6-1 to TRBJ1-2; no clear D gene. V was pared by 1 base and J by 2 bases, with 8 bases between. Germline V gene sequence: CDR1 MNHNS, CDR2 SASEGT. The CDR3 spans 14 residues. This chain's CDR3 is CASSEEGVNYGYTF. DNA of the CDR3: TGTGCCAGCAGTGAAGAGGGCGTGAACTATGGCTACACCTTC.

The chain joins TRBV29-1 to TRBJ1-1; the D gene is possibly TRBD1 (5 bases). The ends were cut back, 3 bases at V and 6 bases at J, with 17 bases in the middle. The CDR3 consists of 14 residues. Germline V CDR1 and CDR2: SQVTM, ANQGSEA. CDR3 DNA: TGCAGCGTTGATCATAGGCAGGGTGGGGCTGAAGCTTTCTTT. Protein: CSVDHRQGGAEAFF.

This rearrangement joins TRBV4-2 to TRBJ2-3, with D unclear. CDR1 LGHNA and CDR2 YNFKEQ come from the germline V gene. The germline V and J ends were trimmed by 5 bases and 5 bases, with 11 bases remaining between them. CDR3 size: 13 residues. CDR3 in DNA: TGTGCCAGCAGCACGCGACCCCAAGATACGCAGTATTTT. Residues: CASSTRPQDTQYF.

J is TRBJ2-1 and V is TRBV5-1, with 11 positions matching TRBD1. The ends lost 4 bases at V and 6 bases at J; junction bases unmatched: 6. The CDR3 extends over 15 amino acids. Germline lookup yields CDR1 SGHRS and CDR2 YFSETQ. CDR3 nucleotides: TGCGCCAGCAGCCCCGGGACAGGGGGTTTCAATGAGCAGTTCTTC. Its protein is CASSPGTGGFNEQFF.

This chain uses TRBV7-8 with TRBJ1-2, with unresolved D. Trimming pared 2 bases from V and 4 bases from J, leaving 11 bases between. The CDR3 is made up of 14 amino acids. CDR1 is SGHVS and CDR2 is FQNEAQ in the germline V gene. The CDR3 protein is CASSLTDLLYGYTF. CDR3 sequence (DNA): TGTGCCAGCAGCTTAACGGATTTACTCTATGGCTACACCTTC.